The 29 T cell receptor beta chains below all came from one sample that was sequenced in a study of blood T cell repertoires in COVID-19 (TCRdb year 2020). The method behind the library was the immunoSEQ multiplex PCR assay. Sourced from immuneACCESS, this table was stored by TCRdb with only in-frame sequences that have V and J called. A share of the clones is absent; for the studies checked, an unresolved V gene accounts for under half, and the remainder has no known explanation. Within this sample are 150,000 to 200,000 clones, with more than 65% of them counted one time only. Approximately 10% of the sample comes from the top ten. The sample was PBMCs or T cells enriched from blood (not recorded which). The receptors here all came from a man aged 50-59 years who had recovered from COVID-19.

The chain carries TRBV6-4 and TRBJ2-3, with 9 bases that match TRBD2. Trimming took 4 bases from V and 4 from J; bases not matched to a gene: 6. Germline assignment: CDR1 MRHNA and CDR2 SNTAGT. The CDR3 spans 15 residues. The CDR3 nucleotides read TGTGCCAGCAGTGTCGGCGGGGGGGCATCAGATACGCAGTATTTT. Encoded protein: CASSVGGGASDTQYF.

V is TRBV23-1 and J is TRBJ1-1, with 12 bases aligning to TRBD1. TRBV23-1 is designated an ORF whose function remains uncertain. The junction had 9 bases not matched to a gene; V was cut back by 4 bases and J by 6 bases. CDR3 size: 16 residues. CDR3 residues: CASSRETGTGGSEAFF. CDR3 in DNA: TGCGCCAGCAGTCGAGAAACCGGGACAGGGGGCTCTGAAGCTTTCTTT.

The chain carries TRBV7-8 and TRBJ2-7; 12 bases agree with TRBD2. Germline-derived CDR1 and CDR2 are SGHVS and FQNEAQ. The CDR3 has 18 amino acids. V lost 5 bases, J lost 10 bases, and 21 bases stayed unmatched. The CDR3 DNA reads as TGTGCCAGCAGCCCGGAGATCGGCGGGGCTAGCGGGAGGGGAGGCCAGTACTTC. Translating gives CASSPEIGGASGRGGQYF.

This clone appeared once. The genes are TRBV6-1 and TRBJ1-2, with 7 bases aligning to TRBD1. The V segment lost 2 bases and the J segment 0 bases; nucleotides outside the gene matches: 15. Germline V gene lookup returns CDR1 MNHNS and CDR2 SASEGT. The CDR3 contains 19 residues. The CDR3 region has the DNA TGTGCCAGCAGTGAATTCGTGTGGGGGGACAGCCTCTCTAACTATGGCTACACCTTC. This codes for CASSEFVWGDSLSNYGYTF.

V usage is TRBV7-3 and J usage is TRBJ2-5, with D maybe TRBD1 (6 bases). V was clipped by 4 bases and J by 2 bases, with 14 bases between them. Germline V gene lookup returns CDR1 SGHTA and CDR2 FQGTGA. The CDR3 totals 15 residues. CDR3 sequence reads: CASSSQGTAQETQYF. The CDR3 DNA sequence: TGTGCCAGCAGCTCGCAGGGGACCGCGCAAGAGACCCAGTACTTC. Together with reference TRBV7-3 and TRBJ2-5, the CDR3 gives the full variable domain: GAGVSQTPSNKVTEKGKYVELRCDPISGHTALYWYRQSLGQGPEFLIYFQGTGAADDSGLPNDRFFAVRPEGSVSTLKIQRTERGDSAVYLCASSSQGTAQETQYFGPGTRLLVL.

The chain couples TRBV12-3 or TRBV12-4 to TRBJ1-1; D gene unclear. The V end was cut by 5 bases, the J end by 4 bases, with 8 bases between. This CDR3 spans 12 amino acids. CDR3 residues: CASSPSGTEAFF. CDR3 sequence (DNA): TGTGCCAGCAGTCCCTCGGGCACTGAAGCTTTCTTT.

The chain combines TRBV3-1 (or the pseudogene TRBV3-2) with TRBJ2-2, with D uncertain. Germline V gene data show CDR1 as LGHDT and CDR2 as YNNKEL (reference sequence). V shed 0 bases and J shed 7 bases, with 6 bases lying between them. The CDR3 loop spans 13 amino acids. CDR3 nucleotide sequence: TGTGCCAGCAGCCAAGAATATAACGGGGAGCTGTTTTTT. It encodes CASSQEYNGELFF.

The CDR3, as DNA: TGTGCCAGCAGCAAGGGGGACGGGACTAGCGGGAGGGGAGAAGAGACCCAGTACTTC. Protein sequence: CASSKGDGTSGRGEETQYF. The chain recombines TRBV21-1 with TRBJ2-5; the DNA was not used to check the table's D call, TRBD2. TRBV21-1 has pseudogene status. This CDR3 has 19 residues.

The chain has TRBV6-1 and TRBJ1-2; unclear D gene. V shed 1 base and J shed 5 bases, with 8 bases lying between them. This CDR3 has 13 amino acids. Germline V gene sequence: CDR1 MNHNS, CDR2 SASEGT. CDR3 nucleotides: TGTGCCAGCAGTGAAGGTGAGCGTTATGGCTACACCTTC. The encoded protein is CASSEGERYGYTF.

In nucleotides, the CDR3 is TGTGCCAGCAGCCAAGATTGGGCTGTAAATGAGCAGTTCTTC. This translates into CASSQDWAVNEQFF. The chain joins TRBV3-1 (or the pseudogene TRBV3-2) to TRBJ2-1; no clear D gene. In germline, CDR1 is LGHDT, CDR2 YNNKEL (reference sequence). V lost 0 bases, J lost 7 bases, and 10 bases lay in between. CDR3 size: 14 residues.

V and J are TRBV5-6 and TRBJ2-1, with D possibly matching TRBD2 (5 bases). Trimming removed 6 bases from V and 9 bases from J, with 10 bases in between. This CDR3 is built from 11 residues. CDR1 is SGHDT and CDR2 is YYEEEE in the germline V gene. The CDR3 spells CASTWETEQFF. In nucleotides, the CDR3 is TGTGCCAGCACGTGGGAGACTGAGCAGTTCTTC.

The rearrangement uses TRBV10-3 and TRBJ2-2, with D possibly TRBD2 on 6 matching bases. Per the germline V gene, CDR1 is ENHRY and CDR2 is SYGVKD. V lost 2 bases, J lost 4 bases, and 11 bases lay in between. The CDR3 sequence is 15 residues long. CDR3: CAISEGGIGTGELFF. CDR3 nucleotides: TGTGCCATCAGTGAGGGCGGGATTGGCACCGGGGAGCTGTTTTTT.

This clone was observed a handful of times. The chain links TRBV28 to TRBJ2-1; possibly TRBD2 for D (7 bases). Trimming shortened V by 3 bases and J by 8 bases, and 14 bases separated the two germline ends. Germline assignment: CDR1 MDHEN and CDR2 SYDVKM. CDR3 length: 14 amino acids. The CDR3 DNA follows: TGTGCCAGCAGTTTGAGGGGGGGCAATGATGAGCAGTTCTTC. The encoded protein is CASSLRGGNDEQFF.

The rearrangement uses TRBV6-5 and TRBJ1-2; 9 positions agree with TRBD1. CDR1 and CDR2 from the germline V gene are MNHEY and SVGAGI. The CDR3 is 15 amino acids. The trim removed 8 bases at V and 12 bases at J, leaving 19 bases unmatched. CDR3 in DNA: TGTGCCAGCCTAACGGGGGACAGGGTAAACCTAAGGGACACCTTC. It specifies CASLTGDRVNLRDTF.

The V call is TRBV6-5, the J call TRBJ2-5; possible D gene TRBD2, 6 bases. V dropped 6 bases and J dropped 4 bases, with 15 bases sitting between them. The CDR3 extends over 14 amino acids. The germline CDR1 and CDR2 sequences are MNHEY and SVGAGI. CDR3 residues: CASSPGLPPETQYF. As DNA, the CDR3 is TGTGCCAGCAGCCCCGGACTACCTCCAGAGACCCAGTACTTC.

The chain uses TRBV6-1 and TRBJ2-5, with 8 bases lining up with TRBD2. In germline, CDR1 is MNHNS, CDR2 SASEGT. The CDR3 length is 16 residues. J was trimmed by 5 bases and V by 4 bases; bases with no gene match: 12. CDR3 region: CASSASRAGGWETQYF. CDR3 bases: TGTGCCAGCAGTGCCTCCCGGGCGGGAGGATGGGAGACCCAGTACTTC.

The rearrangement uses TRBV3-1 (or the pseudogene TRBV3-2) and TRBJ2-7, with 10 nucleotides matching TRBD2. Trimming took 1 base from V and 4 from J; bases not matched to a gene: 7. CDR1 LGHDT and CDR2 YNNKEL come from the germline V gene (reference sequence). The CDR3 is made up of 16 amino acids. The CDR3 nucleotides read TGTGCCAGCAGCCAAGCCGGAGCTAGCGGGGGTTACGAGCAGTACTTC. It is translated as CASSQAGASGGYEQYF.

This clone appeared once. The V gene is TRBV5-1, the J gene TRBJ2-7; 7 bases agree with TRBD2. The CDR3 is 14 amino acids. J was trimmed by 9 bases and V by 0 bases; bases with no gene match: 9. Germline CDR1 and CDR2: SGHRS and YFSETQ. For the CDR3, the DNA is TGCGCCAGCAGCTTGGGTACGAGCCCGGGAGGGCAGTACTTC. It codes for CASSLGTSPGGQYF.

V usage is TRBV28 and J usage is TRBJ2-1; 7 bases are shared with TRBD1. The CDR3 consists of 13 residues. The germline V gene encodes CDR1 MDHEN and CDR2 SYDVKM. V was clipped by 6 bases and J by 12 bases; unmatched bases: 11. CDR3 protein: CASSLESAGGQFF. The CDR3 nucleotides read TGTGCCAGCAGCCTTGAGAGTGCAGGGGGGCAGTTCTTC.

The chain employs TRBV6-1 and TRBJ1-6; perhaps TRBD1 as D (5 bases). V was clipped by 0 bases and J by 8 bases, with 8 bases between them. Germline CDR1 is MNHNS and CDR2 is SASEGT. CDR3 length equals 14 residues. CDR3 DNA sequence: TGTGCCAGCAGTGAAGCATTAGGGGATTCACCCCTCCACTTT. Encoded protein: CASSEALGDSPLHF.

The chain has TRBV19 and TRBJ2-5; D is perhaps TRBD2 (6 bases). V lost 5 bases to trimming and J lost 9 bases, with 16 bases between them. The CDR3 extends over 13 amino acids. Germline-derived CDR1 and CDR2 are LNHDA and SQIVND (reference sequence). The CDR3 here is CASSYLRTGAQYF. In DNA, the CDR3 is TGTGCCAGTAGTTATCTCAGAACGGGGGCCCAGTACTTC.

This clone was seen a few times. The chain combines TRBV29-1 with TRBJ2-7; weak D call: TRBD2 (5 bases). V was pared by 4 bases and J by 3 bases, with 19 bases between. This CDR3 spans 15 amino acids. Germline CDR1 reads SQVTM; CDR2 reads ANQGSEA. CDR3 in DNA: TGCAGCGTTGTAGTTCCGGGAACAACATTCTACGAGCAGTACTTC. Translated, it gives CSVVVPGTTFYEQYF.

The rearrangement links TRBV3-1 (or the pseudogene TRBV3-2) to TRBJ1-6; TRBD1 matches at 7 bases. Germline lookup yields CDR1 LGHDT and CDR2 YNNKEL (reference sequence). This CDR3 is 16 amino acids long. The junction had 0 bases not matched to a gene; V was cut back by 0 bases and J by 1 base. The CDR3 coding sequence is TGTGCCAGCAGCCAAGAACAGGGGTCCTATAATTCACCCCTCCACTTT. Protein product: CASSQEQGSYNSPLHF.

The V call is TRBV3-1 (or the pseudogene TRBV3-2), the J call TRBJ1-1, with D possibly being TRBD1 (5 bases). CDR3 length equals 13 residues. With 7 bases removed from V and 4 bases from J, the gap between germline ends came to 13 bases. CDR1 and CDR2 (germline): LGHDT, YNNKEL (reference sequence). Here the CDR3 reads CASKIRVGTEAFF. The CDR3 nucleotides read TGTGCCAGCAAGATCAGGGTAGGCACTGAAGCTTTCTTT.

CDR3 in DNA: TGTGCCAGCAGCTTAATAGCGGGTGTAGATACGCAGTATTTT. It encodes CASSLIAGVDTQYF. The chain links TRBV7-3 to TRBJ2-3; 7 bases align to TRBD2. The ends lost 1 base at V and 5 bases at J; junction bases unmatched: 3. Germline V gene data show CDR1 as SGHTA and CDR2 as FQGTGA. The CDR3 has 14 residues.

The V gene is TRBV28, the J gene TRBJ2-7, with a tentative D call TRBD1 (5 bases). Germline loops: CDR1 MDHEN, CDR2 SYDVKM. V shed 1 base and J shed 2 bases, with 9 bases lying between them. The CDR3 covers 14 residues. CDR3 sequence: CASSLYRGPYEQYF. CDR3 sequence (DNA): TGTGCCAGCAGTTTATATAGGGGCCCCTACGAGCAGTACTTC.

Here the CDR3 DNA reads TGTGCCAGTCATAGGGGGTACACCGGGGAGCTGTTTTTT. It is translated as CASHRGYTGELFF. This sequence joins TRBV19 and TRBJ2-2; a weak D match, TRBD1 (6 bases). The germline V gene encodes CDR1 LNHDA and CDR2 SQIVND (reference sequence). The V end lost 8 bases, the J end lost 3 bases, and 10 bases lay between the germline ends. CDR3 length: 13 residues.

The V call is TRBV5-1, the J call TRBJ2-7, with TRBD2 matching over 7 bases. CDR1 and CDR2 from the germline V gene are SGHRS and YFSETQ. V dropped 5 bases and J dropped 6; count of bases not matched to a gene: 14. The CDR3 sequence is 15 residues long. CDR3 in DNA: TGCGCCAGCAGAGAGGCGGGAGCAACGGGGGGCGAGCAGTACTTC. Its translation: CASREAGATGGEQYF.

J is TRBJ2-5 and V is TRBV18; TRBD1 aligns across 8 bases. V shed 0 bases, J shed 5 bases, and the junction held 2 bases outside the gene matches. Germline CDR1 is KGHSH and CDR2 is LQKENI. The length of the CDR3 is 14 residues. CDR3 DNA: TGTGCCAGCTCACCACCGAACAGGGGGGAGACCCAGTACTTC. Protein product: CASSPPNRGETQYF.